The 7 T cell receptor beta chains presented below share a single source sample, sequenced in a study of T-cell reconstitution after alpha-beta-depleted transplantation in children. Unique molecular identifiers tagged the TCRbeta library. Each CDR3 protein is one row after TCRdb ran MiXCR on the PCR reads. The sample has 200,000 to 250,000 distinct CDR3 sequences; approximately 9.7% are singletons. The specimen comprised PBMCs from the stem cell graft donor, sampled from the stem cell graft. These receptors were taken from a human donor who donated a stem cell graft to a child with SCID.

This clonotype was detected ten times or more. The chain carries TRBV20-1 and TRBJ1-5; D remains unclear. CDR1 and CDR2 (germline): DFQATT, SNEGSKA (reference sequence). The CDR3 totals 13 residues. The V end was cut by 6 bases, the J end by 4 bases, with 13 bases between. CDR3 nucleotides: TGCAGTGCGGCGGAGCACCCTAATCAGCCCCAGCATTTT. Translating gives CSAAEHPNQPQHF.

At least ten counts were recorded for this clonotype. The chain employs TRBV29-1 and TRBJ1-1; D is undetermined. The CDR3 runs to 13 residues. Germline V gives CDR1 SQVTM, CDR2 ANQGSEA. Trimming took off 4 bases at V and 1 base at J, with 10 bases between the two ends. CDR3 bases: TGCAGCGTTGCCCGGGATCCGAACACTGAAGCTTTCTTT. Protein product: CSVARDPNTEAFF. Complete variable domain (other parts from reference TRBV29-1 and TRBJ1-1): SAVISQKPSRDICQRGTSLTIQCQVDSQVTMMFWYRQQPGQSLTLIATANQGSEATYESGFVIDKFPISRPNLTFSTLTVSNMSPEDSSIYLCSVARDPNTEAFFGQGTRLTVV.

The table lists this clonotype with many counts. This sequence joins TRBV20-1 and TRBJ2-7; D is unresolved. The V end lost 0 bases, the J end lost 2 bases, and 11 bases lay between the germline ends. The germline V gene encodes CDR1 DFQATT and CDR2 SNEGSKA (reference sequence). This CDR3 is built from 14 residues. The CDR3 is CSARDHRNPYEQYF. The CDR3 DNA reads TGCAGTGCTAGAGATCACCGGAACCCCTACGAGCAGTACTTC.

This clonotype came up many times. The rearrangement links TRBV5-6 to TRBJ1-6, with D possibly being TRBD1 (5 bases). V shed 4 bases and J shed 2 bases, with 13 bases lying between them. Germline CDR1 SGHDT, CDR2 YYEEEE. There are 16 residues in the CDR3. The CDR3 loop is CASSQRDRPYNSPLHF. The CDR3 nucleotides read TGTGCCAGCAGCCAGAGGGACCGGCCCTATAATTCACCCCTCCACTTT.

This clonotype was counted only a few times. This chain connects TRBV3-1 to TRBJ1-4; D ambiguous. CDR3 length: 16 residues. V gave up 0 bases and J gave up 2 bases, with 10 bases separating them. CDR1 and CDR2 (germline): LGHDT, YNNKEL (reference sequence). The CDR3 DNA reads as TGTGCCAGCAGCCAAGATTCGGAGGCCACTAATGAAAAACTGTTTTTT. The encoded protein is CASSQDSEATNEKLFF.

This clonotype appeared many times. This chain connects TRBV5-1 to TRBJ1-6; 10 bases agree with TRBD1. V lost 2 bases and J lost 9; bases outside the gene matches: 2. The CDR3 covers 14 residues. Germline values: CDR1 SGHRS, CDR2 YFSETQ. CDR3 nucleotides: TGCGCCAGCAGCTTAGACAGGGGGCCTTCACCCCTCCACTTT. Amino acid sequence: CASSLDRGPSPLHF.

This clonotype was observed at least ten times. This chain joins TRBV7-2 and TRBJ2-7; TRBD1 is a possible D gene (6 bases). The CDR3 spans 15 residues. In germline, CDR1 is SGHTA, CDR2 FQGNSA. Between the trimmed V and J ends, which lost 5 bases and 0 bases, there was a span of 14 bases. CDR3 DNA: TGTGCCAGCAGCCCTGACAGGTTGAGCTCCTACGAGCAGTACTTC. Encoded protein: CASSPDRLSSYEQYF.